This TCR beta chain is drawn from a study of T cell repertoires in cytomegalovirus infection (dated 2019 in TCRdb). With regard to the full study: Alongside well-studied HLA-B-restricted epitopes, the peptide stimulations were aimed at recently identified HLA-C-restricted CMV epitopes, whose presentation resists viral immunomodulation. The HLA type of each donor mattered for the analysis, because public TCR beta signatures pointed to carriage of CMV infection along with the matching HLA type. Broad study findings and their caveats: In both this cohort and an independent cohort of 352 donors, the cumulative frequency of public TCR beta family members distinguished carriers of CMV infection plus the relevant HLA type. The ex vivo response was dominated by HLA-C-restricted CMV-specific TCR beta clonotypes, and the single most frequent clonotype in two of eight donors was supplied by these HLA-C-restricted clonotypes.

With regard to this clonotype: Its antigen is currently not known. No base qualities exist here, and no much larger clone lies one base off it.

Deletion took 4 bases off V and 10 bases off J, with a span of 14 bases between the germline ends. Reading the germline V gene gives CDR1 SGHDN and CDR2 FVKESK. The CDR3 holds 14 amino acids from the cysteine to the phenylalanine. Just the 42-base CDR3 DNA is kept, in frame starting at base 1. The sequencer listed for this sample is Illumina HiSeq 1500. TCRdb trimmed public reads at Q25 via fastp, called clones via MiXCR and kept in-frame beta chains. Every distinct CDR3 protein forms one entry, paired with its most common genes and DNA. Present in this sample are around 800,000 distinct CDR3 sequences, about 31% of which were seen just once. The ten largest clones add up to approximately 13% of the sample. This sample's treatment or condition label indicates: in vitro stimulation with specific CMV peptide epitopes to enrich CMV-specific T cells.

The TCR was taken from a human donor in good health (CMV status not recorded). Some clones in this sample may be carry-over from other donors' samples. This specimen consisted of cultured CD8+ T cells from PBMCs, obtained from culture after CMV antigen stimulation. The V and J genes are TRBV14 and TRBJ1-6; the D gene is possibly TRBD1, with 5 bases matching. The bases read TGTGCCAGCAGCCTTGGGGGGGTGGGATCACCCCTCCACTTT. This sequence encodes CASSLGGVGSPLHF.